This passage covers 31 T cell receptor beta chains from one sample sequenced in a study of T cell responses to AZD1222 COVID-19 vaccine. Assay: immunoSEQ multiplex PCR; the TCRdb copy retains only in-frame clones and omits some. The data show about 90,000 clones, 75% to 90% seen once. Specimen: peripheral blood, collected 28 days after the second AZD1222 dose. These receptors were obtained from an adult who received the AZD1222 COVID-19 vaccine.

This rearrangement joins TRBV7-3 to TRBJ2-5, with 9 bases identical to TRBD2. With V trimmed by 2 bases and J by 4 bases, 8 bases remained unmatched. The CDR3 contains 16 residues. CDR1 and CDR2 (germline): SGHTA, FQGTGA. CDR3 in DNA: TGTGCCAGCAGCTTATTTCGGCGGGAGGGCCGAGAGACCCAGTACTTC. Its translation: CASSLFRREGRETQYF.

The chain recombines TRBV7-2 with TRBJ2-1; D may be TRBD1 (5 bases). The CDR3 extends over 15 amino acids. With 5 bases removed from V and 2 bases from J, the gap between germline ends came to 13 bases. Germline lookup yields CDR1 SGHTA and CDR2 FQGNSA. CDR3 nucleotides: TGTGCCAGCAGCCAACCCCCAGGGACCTACAATGAGCAGTTCTTC. It yields the protein CASSQPPGTYNEQFF.

This chain uses TRBV15 with TRBJ1-3; D is unclear. The CDR3 loop spans 15 amino acids. V lost 0 bases and J 3 bases, leaving 9 bases between the germline ends. Germline assignment: CDR1 LNHNV and CDR2 YYDKDF (reference sequence). CDR3 DNA sequence: TGTGCCACCAGCAGAGAAAGGGTTGGTGGAAACACCATATATTTT. Translated, it gives CATSRERVGGNTIYF.

This chain uses TRBV27 with TRBJ1-5, with 7 bases identical to TRBD1. The junction had 10 bases not matched to a gene; V was cut back by 7 bases and J by 4 bases. The V gene's germline CDR1 is MNHEY and CDR2 SMNVEV (reference sequence). This CDR3 contains 15 residues. CDR3 sequence (DNA): TGTGCCAGCAAAGACAGGGCAGGGCTTAATCAGCCCCAGCATTTT. Encoded protein: CASKDRAGLNQPQHF.

This clone turned up a few times. The chain links TRBV5-1 to TRBJ1-4, with unresolved D. The CDR3 runs 16 residues. Trimming left V 4 bases short and J 0 bases short, with 13 bases between. Per germline, CDR1 SGHRS and CDR2 YFSETQ. CDR3: CASSLLTATTNEKLFF. The DNA for the CDR3 is TGCGCCAGCAGCCTTTTAACGGCAACAACTAATGAAAAACTGTTTTTT.

V usage is TRBV5-5 and J usage is TRBJ1-4, with D possibly matching TRBD1 (5 bases). The V end was cut by 0 bases, the J end by 8 bases, with 8 bases between. The CDR3 loop spans 13 amino acids. Germline assignment: CDR1 SGHKS and CDR2 YYEKEE (reference sequence). CDR3 amino acids: CASSLATEEKLFF. The CDR3 DNA reads TGTGCCAGCAGCTTGGCGACAGAGGAAAAACTGTTTTTT.

This chain joins TRBV19 and TRBJ1-5; 8 bases align to TRBD1. CDR1 LNHDA and CDR2 SQIVND come from the germline V gene (reference sequence). This CDR3 comprises 16 residues. V lost 1 base and J lost 2; bases outside the gene matches: 4. Here the CDR3 reads CASSIAQTGGNQPQHF. CDR3 DNA: TGTGCCAGTAGTATAGCACAGACAGGGGGCAATCAGCCCCAGCATTTT.

J is TRBJ1-4 and V is TRBV3-1 (or the pseudogene TRBV3-2); TRBD1 is a possible D gene (5 bases). From germline, CDR1 is LGHDT and CDR2 YNNKEL (reference sequence). The CDR3 is 16 amino acids. Trimming took off 3 bases at V and 4 bases at J, with 15 bases between the two ends. The CDR3 nucleotides are TGTGCCAGCAGCCAGGAATTAAGGGGCCTTAATGAAAAACTGTTTTTT. It is translated as CASSQELRGLNEKLFF.

J is TRBJ1-1 and V is TRBV3-1 (or the pseudogene TRBV3-2); D remains unclear. Germline V gene sequence: CDR1 LGHDT, CDR2 YNNKEL (reference sequence). The CDR3 runs to 13 residues. Deletions cut 1 base from V and 6 bases from J, with 9 bases between. This CDR3 reads CASSQGRGAEAFF. DNA of the CDR3: TGTGCCAGCAGCCAAGGGCGCGGGGCTGAAGCTTTCTTT.

The table lists this clone with a count of one. J is TRBJ1-5 and V is TRBV28; D is possibly TRBD1 (5 bases). The V end lost 6 bases, the J end lost 4 bases, and 16 bases lay between the germline ends. CDR3 size: 15 residues. Germline assignment: CDR1 MDHEN and CDR2 SYDVKM. DNA for the CDR3: TGTGCCAGCAGGGTGAATCTGGGGGGGAATCAGCCCCAGCATTTT. It yields the protein CASRVNLGGNQPQHF. Together with reference TRBV28 and TRBJ1-5, the CDR3 gives the full variable domain: DVKVTQSSRYLVKRTGEKVFLECVQDMDHENMFWYRQDPGLGLRLIYFSYDVKMKEKGDIPEGYSVSREKKERFSLILESASTNQTSMYLCASRVNLGGNQPQHFGDGTRLSIL.

This clone appeared a few times. The rearrangement joins TRBV5-4 to TRBJ2-7; D call uncertain. V was clipped by 0 bases and J by 0 bases, with 7 bases between them. Looked up from germline, CDR1 is SGHNT and CDR2 is YYREEE (reference sequence). The CDR3 runs to 14 residues. The CDR3 region is CASSLVGNSYEQYF. The CDR3 DNA is TGTGCCAGCAGCTTGGTAGGGAACTCCTACGAGCAGTACTTC. Drawing the rest from reference TRBV5-4 and TRBJ2-7, the complete variable domain is ETGVTQSPTHLIKTRGQQVTLRCSSQSGHNTVSWYQQALGQGPQFIFQYYREEENGRGNFPPRFSGLQFPNYSSELNVNALELDDSALYLCASSLVGNSYEQYFGPGTRLTVT.

The chain uses TRBV7-3 and TRBJ2-1; the match to TRBD2 covers 8 bases. Germline V gene data show CDR1 as SGHTA and CDR2 as FQGTGA. V lost 5 bases to trimming and J lost 3 bases; unmatched junction nucleotides: 3. CDR3 size: 14 residues. CDR3 sequence (DNA): TGTGCCAGCAGCACTAGCGGAGACTACAATGAGCAGTTCTTC. This sequence encodes CASSTSGDYNEQFF.

This sequence joins TRBV3-1 (or the pseudogene TRBV3-2) and TRBJ2-1; 8 positions agree with TRBD2. With 0 bases clipped from V and 2 bases from J, the junction kept 21 bases outside the gene matches. The CDR3 runs to 22 residues. Germline CDR1 is LGHDT and CDR2 is YNNKEL (reference sequence). The CDR3 protein is CASSQERGGRRKAGVPYNEQFF. CDR3 in DNA: TGTGCCAGCAGCCAAGAACGGGGGGGCAGACGGAAGGCGGGAGTCCCCTACAATGAGCAGTTCTTC.

The V gene is TRBV6-5, the J gene TRBJ2-7; D tentatively fits TRBD1 or TRBD2 (5 bases each). The CDR3 sequence is 15 residues long. V lost 5 bases and J lost 3, with 17 bases in between. From germline, CDR1 is MNHEY and CDR2 SVGAGI. CDR3: CASSPPGTESYEQYF. The CDR3 nucleotides are TGTGCCAGCAGTCCCCCGGGGACGGAAAGCTACGAGCAGTACTTC.

This chain uses TRBV6-5 with TRBJ1-1; 8 bases match TRBD1. The CDR3 covers 14 residues. Trimming cost V 6 bases and J 1 base; bases outside gene matches: 4. The germline V gene has CDR1 MNHEY and CDR2 SVGAGI. CDR3 in amino acids: CASRPDRGNTEAFF. The CDR3 bases are TGTGCCAGCAGACCCGACAGGGGGAACACTGAAGCTTTCTTT.

This clone appeared a few times. The chain uses TRBV3-1 (or the pseudogene TRBV3-2) and TRBJ1-1; D gene unclear. Germline assignment: CDR1 LGHDT and CDR2 YNNKEL (reference sequence). V lost 4 bases to trimming and J lost 1 base, with 7 bases between them. CDR3 size: 13 residues. The CDR3, as DNA: TGTGCCAGCAGCCTGGCCAAGAACACTGAAGCTTTCTTT. Translation gives CASSLAKNTEAFF.

CDR3 region: CSVTDSVEQYF. DNA for the CDR3: TGCAGCGTTACTGATTCCGTCGAGCAGTACTTC. The rearrangement links TRBV29-1 to TRBJ2-7; D unclear. V lost 5 bases and J 6 bases, leaving 11 bases between the germline ends. From germline, CDR1 is SQVTM and CDR2 ANQGSEA. This CDR3 spans 11 amino acids.

This sequence joins TRBV7-9 and TRBJ1-2; 7 bases match TRBD1. Germline V gene data show CDR1 as SEHNR and CDR2 as FQNEAQ (reference sequence). The CDR3 consists of 15 residues. V was clipped by 5 bases and J by 0 bases; unmatched bases: 6. The CDR3 coding sequence is TGTGCCAGCAGCGCGCCGGGACAGCCTAACTATGGCTACACCTTC. Protein: CASSAPGQPNYGYTF.

The table lists this clone with a count of one. The J gene is TRBJ1-1, the V gene TRBV11-2; 8 nucleotides align to TRBD1. From germline, CDR1 is SGHAT and CDR2 FQNNGV. Losses at the gene ends were 8 bases for V and 5 bases for J; bases not matched to a gene: 4. There are 12 residues in the CDR3. The CDR3 loop reads CASLNRGTEAFF. In DNA, the CDR3 is TGTGCCAGCCTCAACAGGGGGACTGAAGCTTTCTTT.

V usage is TRBV6-5 and J usage is TRBJ2-5, with D perhaps TRBD2 (6 bases). The CDR3 contains 14 residues. Germline-derived CDR1 and CDR2 are MNHEY and SVGAGI. Trimming took off 6 bases at V and 1 base at J, with 12 bases between the two ends. CDR3 residues: CASSDRTTQETQYF. CDR3 nucleotide sequence: TGTGCCAGCAGCGATAGGACTACCCAAGAGACCCAGTACTTC.

V gene TRBV30 combines with J gene TRBJ2-7; D is unresolved. V lost 2 bases and J 0 bases, leaving 8 bases between the germline ends. Germline V gene sequence: CDR1 GTSNPN, CDR2 SVGIG (reference sequence). This CDR3 region has 13 residues. The CDR3 reads CAWSHSYSYEQYF. The CDR3 nucleotides are TGTGCCTGGAGTCACTCGTACTCCTACGAGCAGTACTTC.

In its sample, this clone was seen a few times. The J gene is TRBJ1-4, the V gene TRBV29-1, with no clear D. Germline V CDR1 and CDR2: SQVTM, ANQGSEA. The CDR3 is 12 residues long. Trimming shortened V by 7 bases and J by 3 bases, and 9 bases separated the two germline ends. The CDR3: CSARVPNEKLFF. The CDR3 DNA is TGCAGCGCCCGAGTACCTAATGAAAAACTGTTTTTT.

The genes are TRBV28 and TRBJ2-4; D is ambiguous. Germline V gives CDR1 MDHEN, CDR2 SYDVKM. The CDR3 extends over 14 amino acids. V lost 7 bases, J lost 7 bases, and 17 bases lay in between. CDR3: CASTWTYSQNIQYF. The DNA for the CDR3 is TGTGCCAGCACCTGGACCTATAGCCAGAACATTCAGTACTTC. Using reference TRBV28 and TRBJ2-4 for the parts outside the CDR3, the full variable domain is DVKVTQSSRYLVKRTGEKVFLECVQDMDHENMFWYRQDPGLGLRLIYFSYDVKMKEKGDIPEGYSVSREKKERFSLILESASTNQTSMYLCASTWTYSQNIQYFGAGTRLSVL.

This chain uses TRBV6-1 with TRBJ2-3; D perhaps matches TRBD2 (5 bases). V lost 0 bases and J 7 bases, leaving 17 bases between the germline ends. The CDR3 runs 16 residues. CDR1 and CDR2 from the germline V gene are MNHNS and SASEGT. CDR3 coding DNA: TGTGCCAGCAGTGAAGCGCTGAGGACTGTCCCGCATACGCAGTATTTT. It encodes CASSEALRTVPHTQYF.

The rearrangement joins TRBV10-3 to TRBJ1-1, with D perhaps matching TRBD1 (6 bases). This CDR3 is built from 14 residues. Trimming cost V 4 bases and J 0 bases, with 9 bases left between them. CDR1 ENHRY and CDR2 SYGVKD come from the germline V gene. For the CDR3, the DNA is TGTGCCATCAGTGTCCAGGGGATGAACACTGAAGCTTTCTTT. Its translation is CAISVQGMNTEAFF.

V and J are TRBV6-2 or TRBV6-3 and TRBJ2-5, with TRBD2 identical over 12 bases. Germline V gene sequence: CDR1 MNHEY, CDR2 SVGEGT. The junction had 9 bases not matched to a gene; V was cut back by 4 bases and J by 0 bases. This CDR3 is built from 18 residues. In DNA, the CDR3 is TGTGCCAGCAGTTCAGGACTAGCGGGAATGGGGTACCAAGAGACCCAGTACTTC. This encodes CASSSGLAGMGYQETQYF.

The V and J genes are TRBV2 and TRBJ2-3; 10 positions agree with TRBD2. The length of the CDR3 is 16 residues. Trimming took 4 bases from V and 6 from J; bases not matched to a gene: 10. The V gene's germline CDR1 is SNHLY and CDR2 FYNNEI. For the CDR3, the DNA is TGTGCCAGCAGTGGTCGGGCTAGCGGGGGTGGGGATACGCAGTATTTT. Translation: CASSGRASGGGDTQYF.

This chain uses TRBV24-1 with TRBJ1-1; D is unclear. The germline V gene has CDR1 KGHDR and CDR2 SFDVKD. The germline V and J ends were trimmed by 3 bases and 2 bases, with 0 bases remaining between them. CDR3 length equals 11 residues. As DNA, the CDR3 is TGTGCCACCAGTGATAACACTGAAGCTTTCTTT. Protein sequence: CATSDNTEAFF.

The V and J genes are TRBV7-3 and TRBJ2-2; D is perhaps TRBD1 (5 bases). There are 14 residues in the CDR3. V shed 4 bases and J shed 5 bases, with 11 bases lying between them. The germline gives CDR1 SGHTA, CDR2 FQGTGA. The CDR3 DNA reads as TGTGCCAGCAGCTCAAAAAGGGGTACCGGGGAGCTGTTTTTT. As protein: CASSSKRGTGELFF.

This clone was observed a few times. The chain is built from TRBV7-9 and TRBJ2-1; the D gene is possibly TRBD2 (6 bases). The CDR3 is 15 amino acids. V lost 3 bases, J lost 1 base, and 10 bases lay in between. The germline CDR1 and CDR2 sequences are SEHNR and FQNEAQ (reference sequence). CDR3 sequence (DNA): TGTGCCAGCAGCTTCGTAGCGGATTCCTACAATGAGCAGTTCTTC. Residues: CASSFVADSYNEQFF. The variable domain in full, with the rest retrieved from reference TRBV7-9 and TRBJ2-1, is DTGVSQNPRHKITKRGQNVTFRCDPISEHNRLYWYRQTLGQGPEFLTYFQNEAQLEKSRLLSDRFSAERPKGSFSTLEIQRTEQGDSAMYLCASSFVADSYNEQFFGPGTRLTVL.

The rearrangement joins TRBV6-4 to TRBJ2-5; TRBD2 matches at 15 bases. Per the germline V gene, CDR1 is MRHNA and CDR2 is SNTAGT. The CDR3 has 13 residues. CDR3 DNA sequence: TGTGACCCGGGACTAGCGGGAGGAGAGACCCAGTACTTC. This translates into CDPGLAGGETQYF.